Sequencing of this T cell receptor (beta chain) was carried out in a study of T cells of healthy individuals. CDR3 length equals 11 residues. Germline loops: CDR1 ENHRY, CDR2 SYGVKD. The junction had 0 bases not matched to a gene; V was cut back by 5 bases and J by 5 bases. Each CDR3 protein is one row after TCRdb ran MiXCR on the 5' RACE reads. The table lists 63,000 or so distinct CDR3 sequences, around 15% of them singletons. This clonotype was detected many times. This chain links TRBV10-3 with TRBJ2-7, with TRBD1 identical over 7 bases. The receptor's source is a human donor in good health. In DNA form, the CDR3 reads TGTGCCATCAGTCAGGGGGACGAGCAGTACTTC. Residues: CAISQGDEQYF.